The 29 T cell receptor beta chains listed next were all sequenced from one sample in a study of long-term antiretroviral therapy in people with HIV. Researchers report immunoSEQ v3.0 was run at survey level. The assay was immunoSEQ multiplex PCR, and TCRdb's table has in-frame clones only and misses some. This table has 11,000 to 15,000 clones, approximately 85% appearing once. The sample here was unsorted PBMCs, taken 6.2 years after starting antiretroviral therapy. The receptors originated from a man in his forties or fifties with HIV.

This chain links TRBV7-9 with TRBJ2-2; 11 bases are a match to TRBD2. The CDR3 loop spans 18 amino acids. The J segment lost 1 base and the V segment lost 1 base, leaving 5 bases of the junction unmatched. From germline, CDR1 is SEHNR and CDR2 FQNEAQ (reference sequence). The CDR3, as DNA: TGTGCCAGCAGCTTAGGGGTACTAGCGGGAGTGAACACCGGGGAGCTGTTTTTT. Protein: CASSLGVLAGVNTGELFF.

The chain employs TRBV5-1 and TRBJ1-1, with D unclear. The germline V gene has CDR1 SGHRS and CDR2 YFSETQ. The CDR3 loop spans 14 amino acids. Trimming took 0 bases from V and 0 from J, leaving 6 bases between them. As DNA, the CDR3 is TGCGCCAGCAGCTTGGATGGGATGAACACTGAAGCTTTCTTT. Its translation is CASSLDGMNTEAFF.

This CDR3 reads CASAVQGISNQPQHF. Written as DNA, the CDR3 is TGTGCCAGCGCAGTACAAGGGATCTCCAATCAGCCCCAGCATTTT. V and J are TRBV28 and TRBJ1-5; D not certain. V was cut by 8 bases and J by 3 bases, with 17 bases left in between. The CDR3 has 15 amino acids. The V gene's germline CDR1 is MDHEN and CDR2 SYDVKM.

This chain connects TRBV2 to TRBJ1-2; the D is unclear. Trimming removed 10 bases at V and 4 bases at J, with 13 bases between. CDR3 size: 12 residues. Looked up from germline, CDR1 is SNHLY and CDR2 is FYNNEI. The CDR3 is CATGRTPYGYTF. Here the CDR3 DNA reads TGTGCCACAGGACGGACCCCCTATGGCTACACCTTC.

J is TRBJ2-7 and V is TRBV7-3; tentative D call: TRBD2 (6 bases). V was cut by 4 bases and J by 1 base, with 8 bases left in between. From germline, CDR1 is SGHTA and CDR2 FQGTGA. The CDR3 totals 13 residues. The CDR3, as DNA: TGTGCCAGCAGCTCTAGCGAATCCTACGAGCAGTACTTC. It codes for CASSSSESYEQYF.

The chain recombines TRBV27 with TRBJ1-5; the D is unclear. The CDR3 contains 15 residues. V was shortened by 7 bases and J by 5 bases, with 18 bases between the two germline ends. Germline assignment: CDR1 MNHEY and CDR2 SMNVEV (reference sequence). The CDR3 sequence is CASTSGLPGDQPQHF. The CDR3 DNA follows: TGTGCCAGCACCTCCGGACTCCCGGGTGATCAGCCCCAGCATTTT.

The CDR3 DNA is TGTGCCAGCAGCCACCCCCCGGGCACAGATACGCAGTATTTT. Encoded protein: CASSHPPGTDTQYF. The J gene is TRBJ2-3, the V gene TRBV9; D is ambiguous. Germline V CDR1 and CDR2: SGDLS, YYNGEE. CDR3 length equals 14 residues. Between the trimmed V and J ends, which lost 4 bases and 1 base, there was a span of 10 bases.

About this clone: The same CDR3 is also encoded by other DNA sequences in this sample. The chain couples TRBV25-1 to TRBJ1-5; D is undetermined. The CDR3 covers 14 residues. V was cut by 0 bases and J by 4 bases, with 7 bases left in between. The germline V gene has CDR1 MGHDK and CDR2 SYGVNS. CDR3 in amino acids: CASSEYSLNQPQHF. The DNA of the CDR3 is TGTGCCAGCAGTGAATATTCCTTAAATCAGCCCCAGCATTTT.

The DNA of the CDR3 is TGTGCCAGCAGTTTGGCAGGGGGCGCGATTACTGAAGCTTTCTTT. The encoded protein is CASSLAGGAITEAFF. The chain has TRBV27 and TRBJ1-1, with TRBD1 matching 8 bases. CDR1 and CDR2 (germline): MNHEY, SMNVEV (reference sequence). Trimming at V came to 3 bases and at J to 5 bases, leaving 8 bases not matched to a gene. CDR3 length: 15 amino acids.

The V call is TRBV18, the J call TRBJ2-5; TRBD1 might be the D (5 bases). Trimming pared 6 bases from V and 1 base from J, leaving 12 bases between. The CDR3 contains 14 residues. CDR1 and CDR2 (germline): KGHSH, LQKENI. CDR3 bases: TGTGCCAGCTCGTCTTGGGGCGGCCAAGAGACCCAGTACTTC. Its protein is CASSSWGGQETQYF.

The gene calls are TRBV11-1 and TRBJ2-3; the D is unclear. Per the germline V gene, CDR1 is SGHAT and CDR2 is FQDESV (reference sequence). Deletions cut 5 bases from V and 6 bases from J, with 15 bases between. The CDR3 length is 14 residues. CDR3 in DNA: TGTGCCAGCAGCCCAGAACCCCGAACTGATACGCAGTATTTT. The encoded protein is CASSPEPRTDTQYF.

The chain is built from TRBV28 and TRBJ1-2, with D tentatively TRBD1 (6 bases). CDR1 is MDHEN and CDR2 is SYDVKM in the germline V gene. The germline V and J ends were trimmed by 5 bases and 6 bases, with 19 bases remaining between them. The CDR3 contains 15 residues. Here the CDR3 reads CASSPTNRVANGYTF. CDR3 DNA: TGTGCCAGCAGTCCGACTAACAGGGTAGCAAATGGCTACACCTTC.

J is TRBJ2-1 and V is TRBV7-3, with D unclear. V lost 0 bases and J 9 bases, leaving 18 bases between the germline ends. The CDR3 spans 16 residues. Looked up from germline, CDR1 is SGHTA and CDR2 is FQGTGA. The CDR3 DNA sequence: TGTGCCAGCAGCTTAACGTTGACTTCCTCTCTGGGTGAGCAGTTCTTC. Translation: CASSLTLTSSLGEQFF.

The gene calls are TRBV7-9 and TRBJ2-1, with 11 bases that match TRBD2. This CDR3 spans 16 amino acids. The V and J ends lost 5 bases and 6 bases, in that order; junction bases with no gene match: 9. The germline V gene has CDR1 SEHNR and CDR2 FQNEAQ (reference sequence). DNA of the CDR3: TGTGCCAGCAGCCCTTTAGGTGGGACTAGCGGCAATGAGCAGTTCTTC. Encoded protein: CASSPLGGTSGNEQFF.

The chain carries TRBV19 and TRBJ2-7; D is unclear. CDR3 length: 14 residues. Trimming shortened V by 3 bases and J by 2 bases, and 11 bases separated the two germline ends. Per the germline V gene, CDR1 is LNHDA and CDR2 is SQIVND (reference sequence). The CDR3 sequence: CASSILGRPYEQYF. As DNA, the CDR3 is TGTGCCAGTAGTATTTTAGGACGGCCCTACGAGCAGTACTTC. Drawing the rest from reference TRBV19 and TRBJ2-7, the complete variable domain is DGGITQSPKYLFRKEGQNVTLSCEQNLNHDAMYWYRQDPGQGLRLIYYSQIVNDFQKGDIAEGYSVSREKKESFPLTVTSAQKNPTAFYLCASSILGRPYEQYFGPGTRLTVT.

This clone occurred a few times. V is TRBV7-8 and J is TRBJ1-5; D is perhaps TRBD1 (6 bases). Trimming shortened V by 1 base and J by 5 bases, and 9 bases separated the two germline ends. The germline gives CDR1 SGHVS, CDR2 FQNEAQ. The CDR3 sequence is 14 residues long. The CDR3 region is CASSLGTVDQPQHF. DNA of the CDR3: TGTGCCAGCAGCTTAGGGACAGTTGATCAGCCCCAGCATTTT.

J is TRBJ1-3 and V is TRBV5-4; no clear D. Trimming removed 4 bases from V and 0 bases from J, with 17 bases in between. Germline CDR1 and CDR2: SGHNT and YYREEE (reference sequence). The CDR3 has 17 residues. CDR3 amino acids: CASSTQSEASSGNTIYF. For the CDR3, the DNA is TGTGCCAGCAGCACTCAATCGGAGGCATCCTCTGGAAACACCATATATTTT. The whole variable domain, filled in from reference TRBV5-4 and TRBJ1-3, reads ETGVTQSPTHLIKTRGQQVTLRCSSQSGHNTVSWYQQALGQGPQFIFQYYREEENGRGNFPPRFSGLQFPNYSSELNVNALELDDSALYLCASSTQSEASSGNTIYFGEGSWLTVV.

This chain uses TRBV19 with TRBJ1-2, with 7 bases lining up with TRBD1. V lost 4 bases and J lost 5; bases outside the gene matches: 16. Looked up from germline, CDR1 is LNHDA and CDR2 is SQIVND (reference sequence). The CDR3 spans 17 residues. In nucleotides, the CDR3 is TGTGCCAGTAGTAAAGGGGGCGCGATCACCCTAGGGTATGGCTACACCTTC. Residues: CASSKGGAITLGYGYTF. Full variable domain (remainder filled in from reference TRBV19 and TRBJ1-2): DGGITQSPKYLFRKEGQNVTLSCEQNLNHDAMYWYRQDPGQGLRLIYYSQIVNDFQKGDIAEGYSVSREKKESFPLTVTSAQKNPTAFYLCASSKGGAITLGYGYTFGSGTRLTVV.

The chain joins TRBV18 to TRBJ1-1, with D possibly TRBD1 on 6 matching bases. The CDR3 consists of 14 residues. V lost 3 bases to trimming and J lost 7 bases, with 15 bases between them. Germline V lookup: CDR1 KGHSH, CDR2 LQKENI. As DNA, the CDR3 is TGTGCCAGCTCACCTCCCACAGGGAAATTTGAAGCTTTCTTT. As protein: CASSPPTGKFEAFF.

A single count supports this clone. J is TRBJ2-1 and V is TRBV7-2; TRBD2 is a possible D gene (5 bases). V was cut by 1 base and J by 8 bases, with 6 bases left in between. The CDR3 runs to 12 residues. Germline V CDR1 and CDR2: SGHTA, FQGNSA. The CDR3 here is CASSLGRDEQFF. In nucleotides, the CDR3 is TGTGCCAGCAGCTTAGGGCGGGATGAGCAGTTCTTC.

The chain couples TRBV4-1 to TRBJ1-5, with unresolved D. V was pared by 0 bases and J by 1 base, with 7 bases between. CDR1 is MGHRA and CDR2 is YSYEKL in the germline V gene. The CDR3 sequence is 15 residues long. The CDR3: CASSQDVGSNQPQHF. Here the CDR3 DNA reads TGCGCCAGCAGCCAAGATGTTGGCAGCAATCAGCCCCAGCATTTT.

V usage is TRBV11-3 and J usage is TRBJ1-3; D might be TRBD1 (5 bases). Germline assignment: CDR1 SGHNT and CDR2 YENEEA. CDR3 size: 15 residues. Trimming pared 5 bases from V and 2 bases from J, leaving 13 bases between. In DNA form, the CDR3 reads TGTGCCAGCAGCGCATCCGGGACGGCTGGAAACACCATATATTTT. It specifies CASSASGTAGNTIYF.

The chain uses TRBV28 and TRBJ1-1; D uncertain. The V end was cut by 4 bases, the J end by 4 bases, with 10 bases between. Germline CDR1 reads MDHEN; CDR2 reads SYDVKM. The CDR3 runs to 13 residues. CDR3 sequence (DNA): TGTGCCAGCAGTTACCCCGTTGGCACTGAAGCTTTCTTT. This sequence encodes CASSYPVGTEAFF.

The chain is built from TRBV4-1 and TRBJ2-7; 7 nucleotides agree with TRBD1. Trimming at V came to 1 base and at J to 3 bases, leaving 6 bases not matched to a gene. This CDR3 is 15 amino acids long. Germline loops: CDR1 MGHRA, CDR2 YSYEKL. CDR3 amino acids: CASSQGAGGVYEQYF. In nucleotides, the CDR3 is TGCGCCAGCAGCCAAGGAGCAGGGGGAGTCTACGAGCAGTACTTC.

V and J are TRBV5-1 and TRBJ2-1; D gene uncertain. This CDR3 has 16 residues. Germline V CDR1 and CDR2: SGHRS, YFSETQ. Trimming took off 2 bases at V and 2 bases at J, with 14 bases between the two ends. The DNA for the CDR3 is TGCGCCAGCAGCTTAGTATCCGGAGTGGCCTACAATGAGCAGTTCTTC. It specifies CASSLVSGVAYNEQFF. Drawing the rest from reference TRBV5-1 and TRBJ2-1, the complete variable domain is KAGVTQTPRYLIKTRGQQVTLSCSPISGHRSVSWYQQTPGQGLQFLFEYFSETQRNKGNFPGRFSGRQFSNSRSEMNVSTLELGDSALYLCASSLVSGVAYNEQFFGPGTRLTVL.

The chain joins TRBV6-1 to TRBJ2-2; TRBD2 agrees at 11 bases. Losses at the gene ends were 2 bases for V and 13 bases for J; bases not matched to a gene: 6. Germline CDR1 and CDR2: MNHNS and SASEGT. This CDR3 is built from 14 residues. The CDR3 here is CASSESSSGRRLFF. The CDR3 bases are TGTGCCAGCAGTGAATCGTCTAGCGGGAGGAGGCTGTTTTTT.

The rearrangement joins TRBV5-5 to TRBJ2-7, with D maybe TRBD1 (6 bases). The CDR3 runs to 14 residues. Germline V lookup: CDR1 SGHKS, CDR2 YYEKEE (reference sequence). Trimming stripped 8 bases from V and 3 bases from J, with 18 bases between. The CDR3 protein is CASTPGTRIYEQYF. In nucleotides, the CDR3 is TGTGCCAGTACCCCCGGGACAAGAATCTACGAGCAGTACTTC.

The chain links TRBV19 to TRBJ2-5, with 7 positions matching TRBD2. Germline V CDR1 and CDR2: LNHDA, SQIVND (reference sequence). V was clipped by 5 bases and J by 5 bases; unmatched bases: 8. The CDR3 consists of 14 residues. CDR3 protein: CASSGGGGPETQYF. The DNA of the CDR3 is TGTGCCAGTAGTGGTGGGGGAGGGCCTGAGACCCAGTACTTC. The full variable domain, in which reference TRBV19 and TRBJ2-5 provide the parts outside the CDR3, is DGGITQSPKYLFRKEGQNVTLSCEQNLNHDAMYWYRQDPGQGLRLIYYSQIVNDFQKGDIAEGYSVSREKKESFPLTVTSAQKNPTAFYLCASSGGGGPETQYFGPGTRLLVL.

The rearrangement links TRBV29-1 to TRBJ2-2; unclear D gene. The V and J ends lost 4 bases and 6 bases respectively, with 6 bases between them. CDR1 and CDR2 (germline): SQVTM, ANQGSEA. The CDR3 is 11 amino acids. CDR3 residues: CSVVGSGELFF. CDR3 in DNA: TGCAGCGTTGTCGGGTCCGGGGAGCTGTTTTTT.